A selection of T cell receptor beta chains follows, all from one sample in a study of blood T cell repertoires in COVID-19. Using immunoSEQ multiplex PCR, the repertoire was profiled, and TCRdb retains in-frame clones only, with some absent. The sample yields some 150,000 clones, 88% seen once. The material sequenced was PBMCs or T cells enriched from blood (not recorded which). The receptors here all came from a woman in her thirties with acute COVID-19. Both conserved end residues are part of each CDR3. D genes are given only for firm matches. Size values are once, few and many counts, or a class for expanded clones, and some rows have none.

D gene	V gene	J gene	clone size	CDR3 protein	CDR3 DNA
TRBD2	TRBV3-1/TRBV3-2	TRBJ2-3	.	CASSQGLAGGDTQYF	TGTGCCAGCAGCCAAGGACTAGCGGGAGGAGATACGCAGTATTTT
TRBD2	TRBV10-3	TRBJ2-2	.	CAISSNQGLATGELFF	TGTGCCATCAGTTCTAATCAAGGACTAGCGACCGGGGAGCTGTTTTTT
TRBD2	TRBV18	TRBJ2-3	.	CASSEVAGRTDTQYF	TGTGCCAGCTCAGAGGTAGCGGGACGCACAGATACGCAGTATTTT
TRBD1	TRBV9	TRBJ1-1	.	CASTPNRGNTEAFF	TGTGCCAGCACCCCTAACAGGGGGAACACTGAAGCTTTCTTT
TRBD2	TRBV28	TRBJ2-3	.	CASSLGGRDTQYF	TGTGCCAGCAGTTTGGGGGGGAGAGATACGCAGTATTTT
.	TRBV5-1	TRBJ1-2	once	CASSLERGSDGYTF	TGCGCCAGCAGCTTAGAAAGGGGAAGTGATGGCTACACCTTC
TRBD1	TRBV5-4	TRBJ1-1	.	CASSPGTGDMNTEAFF	TGTGCCAGCAGCCCGGGGACAGGGGACATGAACACTGAAGCTTTCTTT
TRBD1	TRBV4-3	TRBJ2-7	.	CASSQLTGVFEDEQYF	TGCGCCAGCAGCCAGCTCACAGGGGTATTCGAGGACGAGCAGTACTTC
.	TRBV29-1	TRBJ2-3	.	CSVPGVWGADTQYF	TGCAGCGTTCCAGGGGTTTGGGGAGCAGATACGCAGTATTTT
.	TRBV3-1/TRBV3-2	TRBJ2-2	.	CASSQHAGPGTGELFF	TGTGCCAGCAGCCAACACGCGGGACCGGGGACCGGGGAGCTGTTTTTT
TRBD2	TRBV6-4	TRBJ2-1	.	CASSESSGSSNEQFF	TGTGCCAGCAGTGAGAGCAGCGGGAGTAGCAATGAGCAGTTCTTC
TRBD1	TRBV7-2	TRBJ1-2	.	CASSTETGPYGYTF	TGTGCCAGCAGCACTGAGACAGGGCCCTATGGCTACACCTTC
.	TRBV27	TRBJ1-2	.	CASSLDGGYGYTF	TGTGCCAGCAGTTTGGACGGAGGCTATGGCTACACCTTC
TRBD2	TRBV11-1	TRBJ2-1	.	CASSWSGSSYNEQFF	TGTGCCAGCAGCTGGAGCGGGAGCTCCTACAATGAGCAGTTCTTC
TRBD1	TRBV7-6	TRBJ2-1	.	CASSLMTGGQFF	TGTGCCAGCAGCTTAATGACAGGGGGCCAGTTCTTC
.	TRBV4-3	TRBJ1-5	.	CASSQQGFQPQHF	TGCGCCAGCAGCCAACAGGGGTTTCAGCCCCAGCATTTT
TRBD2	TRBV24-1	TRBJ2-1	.	CATSDTRLAGGGEQFF	TGTGCCACCAGTGATACTCGGCTAGCGGGAGGAGGCGAGCAGTTCTTC
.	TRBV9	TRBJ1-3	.	CASSVAGGISGNTIYF	TGTGCCAGCAGCGTAGCGGGCGGGATCTCTGGAAACACCATATATTTT
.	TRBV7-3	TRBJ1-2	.	CASSYRTGEGGYTF	TGTGCCAGCAGCTACCGGACGGGGGAGGGTGGCTACACCTTC
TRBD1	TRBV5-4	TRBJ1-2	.	CASSLGQGRYGYTF	TGTGCCAGCAGCCTTGGACAGGGTAGATATGGCTACACCTTC
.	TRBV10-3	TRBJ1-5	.	CAITRAEGQPQHF	TGTGCCATCACGAGGGCAGAGGGACAGCCCCAGCATTTT
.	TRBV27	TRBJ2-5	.	CASRSLSRGATQYF	TGTGCCAGCAGAAGTCTGAGCAGGGGGGCGACCCAGTACTTC
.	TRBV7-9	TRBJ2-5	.	CASSLSTVQETQYF	TGTGCCAGCAGCTTATCCACAGTTCAAGAGACCCAGTACTTC
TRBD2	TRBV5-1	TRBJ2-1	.	CASSGTSGRGGEQFF	TGCGCCAGCAGCGGGACTAGCGGGAGAGGTGGTGAGCAGTTCTTC
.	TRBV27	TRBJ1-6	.	CASSRGPGADNSPLHF	TGTGCCAGCAGCAGGGGACCAGGGGCGGATAATTCACCCCTCCACTTT
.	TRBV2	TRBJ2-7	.	CASRGSAVWPEPFYEQYF	TGTGCCAGCAGAGGAAGCGCGGTGTGGCCAGAACCCTTCTACGAGCAGTACTTC
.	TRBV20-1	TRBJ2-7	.	CSGSDNEQYF	TGCAGTGGGTCAGATAACGAGCAGTACTTC
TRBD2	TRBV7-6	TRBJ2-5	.	CASSLESAGGGETQYF	TGTGCCAGCAGCTTAGAGTCAGCGGGAGGCGGGGAGACCCAGTACTTC
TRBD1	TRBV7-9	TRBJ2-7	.	CASSPTGGSYEQYF	TGTGCCAGCAGCCCCACAGGGGGCTCCTACGAGCAGTACTTC
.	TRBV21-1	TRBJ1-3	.	CASSKWTANLESTIYF	TGTGCCAGCAGCAAATGGACAGCTAATCTGGAAAGCACCATATATTTT
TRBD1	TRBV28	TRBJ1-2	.	CASNSGDSETQRNTF	TGTGCCAGCAATTCTGGGGACAGCGAAACCCAGCGTAACACCTTC
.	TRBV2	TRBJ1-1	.	CARGFGAGTEAFF	TGTGCCAGAGGGTTTGGGGCGGGGACTGAAGCTTTCTTT
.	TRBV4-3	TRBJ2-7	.	CASSQDSAYEQYF	TGCGCCAGCAGCCAAGACTCCGCCTACGAGCAGTACTTC
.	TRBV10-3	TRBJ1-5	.	CAISGQEDQPQHF	TGTGCCATCAGTGGGCAGGAGGATCAGCCCCAGCATTTT
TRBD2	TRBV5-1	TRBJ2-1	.	CASSKETSGINEQFF	TGCGCCAGCAGCAAGGAGACTAGCGGGATTAATGAGCAGTTCTTC